One sample yielded the 32 T cell receptor beta chains listed below, sequenced in a study of blood T cell repertoires in COVID-19. Sequencing was performed with immunoSEQ multiplex PCR; in TCRdb, only in-frame clones are kept and a portion is missing. There are about 400,000 clones in the sample; roughly 90% occur only once, and more than 1% lies in the top ten. Sequencing was performed on peripheral blood. All receptors derive from a middle-aged man with acute or convalescent COVID-19.

Turning to this clone: Other DNA sequences of this sample code for an identical CDR3. The CDR3 sequence: CASSEASGGGSPLHF. CDR3 coding DNA: TGTGCCAGCAGTGAAGCATCAGGGGGTGGATCACCCCTCCACTTT. This chain joins TRBV6-1 and TRBJ1-6, with 7 bases matching TRBD1. V dropped 0 bases and J dropped 10; count of bases not matched to a gene: 6. Looked up from germline, CDR1 is MNHNS and CDR2 is SASEGT. CDR3 length equals 15 residues.

This chain links TRBV16 with TRBJ1-1; maybe TRBD1 (5 bases). Trimming took 0 bases from V and 7 from J, leaving 15 bases between them. Germline assignment: CDR1 KGHSY and CDR2 FQNENV. This CDR3 is built from 15 residues. The CDR3 DNA reads TGTGCCAGCAGCCAATCGGGAGGGGCGAGAGTTGAAGCTTTCTTT. Translation: CASSQSGGARVEAFF.

J is TRBJ1-1 and V is TRBV9, with 7 bases aligning to TRBD1. Germline CDR1 reads SGDLS; CDR2 reads YYNGEE. The CDR3 sequence is 14 residues long. The V gene end was trimmed by 4 bases and the J gene end by 1 base; junction bases not matched to a gene: 4. The CDR3 spells CASSPGQRNTEAFF. In DNA form, the CDR3 reads TGTGCCAGCAGCCCGGGACAGAGGAACACTGAAGCTTTCTTT.

This clone was counted once. The chain uses TRBV7-9 and TRBJ2-7, with D perhaps TRBD2 (6 bases). Trimming cost V 4 bases and J 6 bases, with 19 bases left between them. The CDR3 is 15 amino acids. Germline CDR1 is SEHNR and CDR2 is FQNEAQ (reference sequence). This CDR3 is CASSYSARISGEQYF. The CDR3 region has the DNA TGTGCCAGCAGCTACAGCGCACGGATTAGCGGCGAGCAGTACTTC.

This chain links TRBV11-3 with TRBJ2-7, with unresolved D. Per germline, CDR1 SGHNT and CDR2 YENEEA. There are 13 residues in the CDR3. Trimming took 5 bases from V and 0 from J, leaving 8 bases between them. CDR3 region: CASSLGASYEQYF. The CDR3 bases are TGTGCCAGCAGCCTCGGAGCCTCCTACGAGCAGTACTTC.

The chain carries TRBV5-8 and TRBJ2-7, with 9 bases lining up with TRBD1. The V and J ends lost 7 bases and 6 bases, in that order; junction bases with no gene match: 11. This CDR3 comprises 14 residues. Germline loops: CDR1 SGHTS, CDR2 YDEGEE. The CDR3 loop reads CASRTGTGPLEQYF. CDR3 bases: TGTGCCAGCCGCACCGGGACAGGGCCCCTCGAGCAGTACTTC.

This clone was observed once. The J gene is TRBJ1-2, the V gene TRBV4-1, with D possibly TRBD1 on 5 matching bases. CDR1 and CDR2 from the germline V gene are MGHRA and YSYEKL. This CDR3 is built from 14 residues. V shed 1 base and J shed 7 bases, with 13 bases lying between them. The CDR3 DNA follows: TGCGCCAGCAGCCAAGGGGGCACCCTTCGTGGCTACACCTTC. As protein: CASSQGGTLRGYTF.

J is TRBJ2-3 and V is TRBV5-1; 8 nucleotides line up with TRBD1. Germline loops: CDR1 SGHRS, CDR2 YFSETQ. This CDR3 has 17 amino acids. With V trimmed by 1 base and J by 0 bases, 7 bases remained unmatched. Written as DNA, the CDR3 is TGCGCCAGCAGCTTGAGAAGAGGACAGGGCAGCACAGATACGCAGTATTTT. It is translated as CASSLRRGQGSTDTQYF.

The chain uses TRBV27 and TRBJ2-7, with 12 bases aligning to TRBD2. J was trimmed by 3 bases and V by 5 bases; bases with no gene match: 5. Germline V gene lookup returns CDR1 MNHEY and CDR2 SMNVEV (reference sequence). The CDR3 totals 15 residues. CDR3 DNA sequence: TGTGCCAGCAGTAGAACTAGCGGGGGGAGCTACGAGCAGTACTTC. Amino acid sequence: CASSRTSGGSYEQYF.

This clone was picked up one time. V gene TRBV3-1 (or the pseudogene TRBV3-2) combines with J gene TRBJ2-1; possible D gene TRBD2, 6 bases. Per the germline V gene, CDR1 is LGHDT and CDR2 is YNNKEL (reference sequence). The CDR3 consists of 15 residues. Trimming removed 1 base at V and 9 bases at J, with 16 bases between. The CDR3 here is CASSQAALGGGEQFF. The CDR3 DNA sequence: TGTGCCAGCAGCCAAGCTGCCTTGGGGGGAGGTGAGCAGTTCTTC.

The CDR3 DNA reads TGTGCCAGCAGCGAACCGGGACAGGGAACCTATGGCTACACCTTC. Protein sequence: CASSEPGQGTYGYTF. The V call is TRBV5-5, the J call TRBJ1-2; 9 nucleotides line up with TRBD1. The CDR3 is 15 residues long. The germline V gene has CDR1 SGHKS and CDR2 YYEKEE (reference sequence). The V and J ends lost 4 bases and 4 bases, in that order; junction bases with no gene match: 8. Filled out from reference TRBV5-5 and TRBJ1-2, the complete variable domain reads DAGVTQSPTHLIKTRGQQVTLRCSPISGHKSVSWYQQVLGQGPQFIFQYYEKEERGRGNFPDRFSARQFPNYSSELNVNALLLGDSALYLCASSEPGQGTYGYTFGSGTRLTVV.

Turning to this clone: Other DNA sequences in the sample encode the same CDR3. The rearrangement uses TRBV12-3 or TRBV12-4 and TRBJ2-7, with a weak D call TRBD1 (5 bases). The CDR3 covers 13 residues. V was trimmed by 1 base and J by 2 bases, leaving 6 bases between them. This chain's CDR3 is CASSLGGPYEQYF. CDR3 nucleotides: TGTGCCAGCAGTTTAGGGGGCCCCTACGAGCAGTACTTC.

This clone was detected only a few times. V gene TRBV7-3 combines with J gene TRBJ2-3; D is possibly TRBD1 (6 bases). Trimming cost V 2 bases and J 2 bases, with 11 bases left between them. The CDR3 consists of 15 residues. Per the germline V gene, CDR1 is SGHTA and CDR2 is FQGTGA. The CDR3 DNA reads TGTGCCAGCAGCTTACTAGGGGGAACCACAGATACGCAGTATTTT. As protein: CASSLLGGTTDTQYF.

The V call is TRBV5-6, the J call TRBJ1-1; D uncertain. CDR3 length equals 15 residues. Germline values: CDR1 SGHDT, CDR2 YYEEEE. Trimming removed 4 bases from V and 3 bases from J, with 16 bases in between. CDR3 loop: CASSQTIDGDTEAFF. The CDR3 region has the DNA TGTGCCAGCAGCCAGACCATTGACGGGGACACTGAAGCTTTCTTT.

In its sample, this clone was seen a few times. The chain is built from TRBV27 and TRBJ2-7; TRBD2 matches at 7 bases. The length of the CDR3 is 16 residues. The junction had 13 bases not matched to a gene; V was cut back by 2 bases and J by 6 bases. Germline CDR1 is MNHEY and CDR2 is SMNVEV (reference sequence). The CDR3 loop reads CASSLVGLAVSSEQYF. The CDR3 region has the DNA TGTGCCAGCAGTTTAGTAGGGCTAGCGGTGTCAAGCGAGCAGTACTTC.

This chain connects TRBV11-2 to TRBJ1-1; D may be TRBD1 (6 bases). V dropped 5 bases and J dropped 11 bases, with 15 bases sitting between them. CDR3 size: 12 residues. Germline CDR1 is SGHAT and CDR2 is FQNNGV. The CDR3 sequence is CASSPTGTQAFF. CDR3 bases: TGTGCCAGCAGCCCTACCGGGACACAGGCTTTCTTT.

This clone occurred a few times. The chain uses TRBV7-9 and TRBJ2-7, with a tentative D call TRBD1 (6 bases). CDR1 and CDR2 (germline): SEHNR, FQNEAQ (reference sequence). The germline V and J ends were trimmed by 8 bases and 2 bases, with 10 bases remaining between them. The CDR3 sequence is 12 residues long. CDR3 sequence reads: CASEDRTYEQYF. The CDR3 nucleotides are TGTGCCAGCGAGGACAGAACCTACGAGCAGTACTTC.

The V call is TRBV7-8, the J call TRBJ1-2; 12 bases are a match to TRBD1. This CDR3 has 16 residues. Unmatched junction bases numbered 9, after V lost 5 bases and J lost 5 bases. Germline assignment: CDR1 SGHVS and CDR2 FQNEAQ. The CDR3 sequence is CASSTGTGGDLYGYTF. The DNA of the CDR3 is TGTGCCAGCAGCACTGGGACAGGGGGCGACCTATATGGCTACACCTTC.

This clone occurred once. The V call is TRBV4-3, the J call TRBJ2-7, with 11 bases identical to TRBD2. The germline V gene encodes CDR1 LGHNA and CDR2 YSLEER. Trimming at V came to 5 bases and at J to 2 bases, leaving 5 bases not matched to a gene. This CDR3 spans 15 amino acids. CDR3 sequence (DNA): TGCGCCAGCAGCACCGTAGCGGGGGGGCCCTACGAGCAGTACTTC. Translating it yields CASSTVAGGPYEQYF.

The chain joins TRBV27 to TRBJ2-3; TRBD2 matches at 7 bases. The V and J ends lost 1 base and 1 base, in that order; junction bases with no gene match: 2. The CDR3 has 15 amino acids. Germline V gene lookup returns CDR1 MNHEY and CDR2 SMNVEV (reference sequence). The CDR3 bases are TGTGCCAGCAGTTTATTCGGGAGGCGCACAGATACGCAGTATTTT. It is translated as CASSLFGRRTDTQYF.

The chain has TRBV29-1 and TRBJ2-7; 7 positions agree with TRBD1. Trimming cost V 4 bases and J 1 base; bases outside gene matches: 1. Germline V CDR1 and CDR2: SQVTM, ANQGSEA. CDR3 length: 12 residues. The CDR3 DNA is TGCAGCGTTGGACAGGGTTCCTACGAGCAGTACTTC. It yields the protein CSVGQGSYEQYF.

The CDR3 DNA sequence: TGTGCCAGCAGCTTTGGGACAGGGATTTCCTACGAGCAGTACTTC. It yields the protein CASSFGTGISYEQYF. This rearrangement joins TRBV5-8 to TRBJ2-7; 9 nucleotides line up with TRBD1. V lost 2 bases to trimming and J lost 1 base; unmatched junction nucleotides: 4. The germline V gene has CDR1 SGHTS and CDR2 YDEGEE. The CDR3 is 15 amino acids.

The chain combines TRBV19 with TRBJ2-1, with D perhaps TRBD1 (6 bases). This CDR3 region has 21 residues. The germline CDR1 and CDR2 sequences are LNHDA and SQIVND (reference sequence). Trimming removed 5 bases from V and 0 bases from J, with 29 bases in between. This CDR3 is CASSALRQAAPQESSYNEQFF. CDR3 nucleotide sequence: TGTGCCAGTAGTGCGCTAAGACAGGCCGCGCCCCAGGAAAGCTCCTACAATGAGCAGTTCTTC.

The J gene is TRBJ2-3, the V gene TRBV4-1, with D possibly TRBD2 on 5 matching bases. The CDR3 extends over 18 amino acids. Germline assignment: CDR1 MGHRA and CDR2 YSYEKL. The germline V and J ends were trimmed by 0 bases and 4 bases, with 20 bases remaining between them. The DNA of the CDR3 is TGCGCCAGCAGCCAAGAATGGCAACGGTGGGGAGCCCCAGATACGCAGTATTTT. Protein sequence: CASSQEWQRWGAPDTQYF.

The J gene is TRBJ2-7, the V gene TRBV29-1; no clear D. The CDR3 has 10 amino acids. The V gene lost 6 bases and the J gene lost 6 bases, with 9 bases spanning the gap. Per the germline V gene, CDR1 is SQVTM and CDR2 is ANQGSEA. In DNA, the CDR3 is TGCAGCGTCGAACTCGGCGAGCAGTACTTC. Translation gives CSVELGEQYF.

The rearrangement uses TRBV5-6 and TRBJ1-2; D call uncertain. The V gene lost 0 bases and the J gene lost 10 bases, with 10 bases spanning the gap. From germline, CDR1 is SGHDT and CDR2 YYEEEE. The CDR3 is 12 amino acids. As DNA, the CDR3 is TGTGCCAGCAGCTTGGGAGCTGACTCCTACACCTTC. Translating it yields CASSLGADSYTF.

The CDR3: CASSVERGGAYNEQFF. The DNA for the CDR3 is TGTGCCAGCAGCGTAGAACGTGGGGGGGCTTACAATGAGCAGTTCTTC. J is TRBJ2-1 and V is TRBV9, with D perhaps TRBD2 (7 bases). CDR1 SGDLS and CDR2 YYNGEE come from the germline V gene. V was cut by 0 bases and J by 4 bases, with 14 bases left in between. The CDR3 has 16 residues.

A single count supports this clone. V usage is TRBV9 and J usage is TRBJ1-2, with D possibly matching TRBD1 (6 bases). The V gene lost 0 bases and the J gene lost 3 bases, with 12 bases spanning the gap. Germline V CDR1 and CDR2: SGDLS, YYNGEE. There are 15 residues in the CDR3. The CDR3 DNA reads TGTGCCAGCAGCGTAGACGGGGGGCTCGACTATGGCTACACCTTC. This encodes CASSVDGGLDYGYTF.

V gene TRBV11-2 combines with J gene TRBJ2-7, with 8 bases that match TRBD1. V dropped 4 bases and J dropped 5; count of bases not matched to a gene: 10. Germline CDR1 is SGHAT and CDR2 is FQNNGV. This CDR3 region has 15 residues. The CDR3 here is CASSSHRDRKDEQYF. CDR3 nucleotide sequence: TGTGCCAGCAGCTCACACCGGGACAGGAAGGACGAGCAGTACTTC.

The rearrangement joins TRBV19 to TRBJ1-5; D unresolved. Trimming took off 5 bases at V and 0 bases at J, with 11 bases between the two ends. The CDR3 loop spans 15 amino acids. Germline V gene data show CDR1 as LNHDA and CDR2 as SQIVND (reference sequence). CDR3 residues: CASSFSAYSNQPQHF. DNA of the CDR3: TGTGCCAGTAGTTTCAGCGCTTATAGCAATCAGCCCCAGCATTTT.

V usage is TRBV9 and J usage is TRBJ2-5; perhaps TRBD1 as D (5 bases). V lost 4 bases, J lost 2 bases, and 18 bases lay in between. Germline CDR1 is SGDLS and CDR2 is YYNGEE. The CDR3 spans 16 residues. The CDR3 DNA reads TGTGCCAGCAGCCCCAGGGAACAGGAGTCTCAAGAGACCCAGTACTTC. Its protein product is CASSPREQESQETQYF.

The rearrangement joins TRBV30 to TRBJ1-6; the match to TRBD1 covers 7 bases. J lost 0 bases, V lost 4 bases, and 6 bases had no gene match. Germline CDR1 GTSNPN, CDR2 SVGIG (reference sequence). This CDR3 contains 16 residues. CDR3 amino acids: CAWKTGVGSYNSPLHF. DNA of the CDR3: TGTGCCTGGAAAACAGGGGTGGGCTCCTATAATTCACCCCTCCACTTT. Full variable domain (remainder filled in from reference TRBV30 and TRBJ1-6): SQTIHQWPATLVQPVGSPLSLECTVEGTSNPNLYWYRQAAGRGLQLLFYSVGIGQISSEVPQNLSASRPQDRQFILSSKKLLLSDSGFYLCAWKTGVGSYNSPLHFGNGTRLTVT.